This T cell receptor (beta chain) is drawn from a study of blood T cells in healthy people across ages. Together with a sample-barcoded 5' primer, a J-beta primer mix was included in a second PCR lasting roughly 6 to 12 cycles. With 12 random nucleotides, a template-switch adaptor tagged each individual cDNA molecule. Any given sample supplied a minimum of 2.5 million CDR3-containing paired-end reads. TCRdb itself ran the 5' RACE reads through MiXCR, one entry per CDR3 protein. The sample yields roughly 680,000 distinct CDR3 sequences, 20% to 25% seen once. This clonotype was counted only a few times. The antigen remains unidentified. Study results and limitations: Getting older went along with TCR beta diversity per million T cells dropping roughly linearly. In these data, TCR beta diversity tracked strongly with naive T cell percentage.

Germline CDR1 is DFQATT and CDR2 is SNEGSKA (reference sequence). The CDR3 is 13 residues long. Trimming took 3 bases from V and 0 from J; bases not matched to a gene: 1. Source material: blood. The gene calls are TRBV20-1 and TRBJ1-1; 7 bases match TRBD1. This receptor was identified in a man in his 70s in good health. CDR3 in amino acids: CSASRGLNTEAFF. The CDR3 nucleotides are TGCAGTGCTAGCAGGGGGTTGAACACTGAAGCTTTCTTT.